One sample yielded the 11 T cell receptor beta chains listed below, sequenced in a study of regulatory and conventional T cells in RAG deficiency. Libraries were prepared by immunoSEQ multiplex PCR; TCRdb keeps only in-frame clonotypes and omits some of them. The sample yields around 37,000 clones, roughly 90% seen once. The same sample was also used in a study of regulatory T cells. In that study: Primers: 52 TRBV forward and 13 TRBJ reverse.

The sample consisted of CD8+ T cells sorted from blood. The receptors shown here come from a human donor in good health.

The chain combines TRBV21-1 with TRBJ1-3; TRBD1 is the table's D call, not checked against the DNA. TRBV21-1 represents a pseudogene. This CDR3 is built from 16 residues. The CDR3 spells CASSKTTGAGGNTIYF. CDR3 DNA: TGTGCCAGCAGCAAAACAACAGGGGCTGGAGGAAACACCATATATTTT.

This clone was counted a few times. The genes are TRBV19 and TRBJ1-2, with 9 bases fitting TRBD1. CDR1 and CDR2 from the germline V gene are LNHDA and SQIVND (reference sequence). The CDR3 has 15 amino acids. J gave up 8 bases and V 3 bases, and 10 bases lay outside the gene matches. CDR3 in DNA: TGTGCCAGTAGTATCAGAGGGACAGGGTTGAAGGGCTACACCTTC. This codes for CASSIRGTGLKGYTF.

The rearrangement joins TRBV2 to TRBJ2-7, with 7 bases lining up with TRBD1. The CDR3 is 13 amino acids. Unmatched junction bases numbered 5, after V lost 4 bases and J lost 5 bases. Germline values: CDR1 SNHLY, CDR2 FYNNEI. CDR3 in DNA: TGTGCCAGCAGTGGTGACAGGGTCCACGAGCAGTACTTC. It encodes CASSGDRVHEQYF.

The CDR3 DNA is TGTGCCTGGGCGACAGGGACTAATGAAAAACTGTTTTTT. Protein: CAWATGTNEKLFF. This chain links TRBV30 with TRBJ1-4, with 7 bases matching TRBD1. Germline values: CDR1 GTSNPN, CDR2 SVGIG (reference sequence). V shed 5 bases and J 2 bases; nucleotides not matched to a gene: 2. The CDR3 is 13 amino acids.

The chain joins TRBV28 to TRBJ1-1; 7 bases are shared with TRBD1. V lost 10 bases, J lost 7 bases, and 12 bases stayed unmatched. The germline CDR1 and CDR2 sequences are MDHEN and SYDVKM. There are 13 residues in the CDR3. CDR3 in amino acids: CATYSQGRGEAFF. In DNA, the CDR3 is TGTGCCACCTATTCACAGGGGCGAGGTGAAGCTTTCTTT.

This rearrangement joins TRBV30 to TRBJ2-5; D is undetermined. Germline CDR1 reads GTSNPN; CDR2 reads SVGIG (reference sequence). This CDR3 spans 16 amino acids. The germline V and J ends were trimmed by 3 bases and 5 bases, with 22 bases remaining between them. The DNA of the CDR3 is TGTGCCTGGAGGACCCTTCGACCCCTAAGCAGGGAGACCCAGTACTTC. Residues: CAWRTLRPLSRETQYF.

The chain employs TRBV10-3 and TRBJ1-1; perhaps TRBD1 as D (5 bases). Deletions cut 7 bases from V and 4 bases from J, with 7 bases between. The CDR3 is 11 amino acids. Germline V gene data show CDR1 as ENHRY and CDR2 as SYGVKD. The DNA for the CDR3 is TGTGCCATCACGCAGGGCACTGAAGCTTTCTTT. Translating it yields CAITQGTEAFF.

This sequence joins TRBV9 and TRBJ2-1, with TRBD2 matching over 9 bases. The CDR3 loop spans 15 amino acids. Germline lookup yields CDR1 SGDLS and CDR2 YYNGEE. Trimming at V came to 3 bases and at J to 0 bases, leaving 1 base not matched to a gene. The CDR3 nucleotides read TGTGCCAGCAGCGATAGCGGGAGCTCCTACAATGAGCAGTTCTTC. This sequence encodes CASSDSGSSYNEQFF.

The CDR3 spells CAWSPQSNEKLFF. The CDR3 region has the DNA TGTGCCTGGAGTCCACAGTCTAATGAAAAACTGTTTTTT. The V gene is TRBV30, the J gene TRBJ1-4; no definite D call. Trimming cost V 2 bases and J 3 bases, with 7 bases left between them. Germline assignment: CDR1 GTSNPN and CDR2 SVGIG (reference sequence). CDR3 length equals 13 residues.

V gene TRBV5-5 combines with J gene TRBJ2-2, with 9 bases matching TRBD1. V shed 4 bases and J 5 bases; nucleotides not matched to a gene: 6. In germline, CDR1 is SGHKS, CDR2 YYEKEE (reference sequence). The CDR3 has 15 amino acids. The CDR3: CASSTSGTGTGELFF. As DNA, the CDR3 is TGTGCCAGCAGCACCTCCGGGACAGGGACCGGGGAGCTGTTTTTT.

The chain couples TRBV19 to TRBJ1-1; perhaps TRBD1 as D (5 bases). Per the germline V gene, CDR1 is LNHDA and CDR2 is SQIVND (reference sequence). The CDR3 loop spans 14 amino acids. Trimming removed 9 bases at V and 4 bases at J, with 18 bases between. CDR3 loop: CASRIMGGGTEAFF. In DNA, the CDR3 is TGTGCCAGCAGAATTATGGGGGGTGGCACTGAAGCTTTCTTT. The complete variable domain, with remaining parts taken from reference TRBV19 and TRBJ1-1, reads DGGITQSPKYLFRKEGQNVTLSCEQNLNHDAMYWYRQDPGQGLRLIYYSQIVNDFQKGDIAEGYSVSREKKESFPLTVTSAQKNPTAFYLCASRIMGGGTEAFFGQGTRLTVV.